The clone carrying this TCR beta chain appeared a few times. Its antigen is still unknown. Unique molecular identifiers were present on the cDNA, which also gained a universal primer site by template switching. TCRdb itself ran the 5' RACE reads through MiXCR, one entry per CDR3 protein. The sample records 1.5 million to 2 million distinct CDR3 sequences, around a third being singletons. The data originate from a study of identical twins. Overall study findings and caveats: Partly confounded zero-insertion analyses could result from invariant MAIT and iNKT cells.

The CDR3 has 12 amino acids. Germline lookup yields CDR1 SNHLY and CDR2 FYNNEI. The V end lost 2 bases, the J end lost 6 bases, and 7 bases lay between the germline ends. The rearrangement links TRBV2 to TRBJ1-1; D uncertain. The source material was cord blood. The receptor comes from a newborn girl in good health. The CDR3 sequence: CASSERASEAFF. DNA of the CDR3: TGTGCCAGCAGTGAAAGGGCCTCTGAAGCTTTCTTT.